The entry below describes one T cell receptor beta chain. This clonotype was counted a few times. What antigen it recognizes has not been identified. No much larger clone exists at a distance of one base, and base qualities are not known. PBMCs were isolated by Ficoll-Paque density gradient centrifugation. The sample originates from a study of T-cell memory formation after mild COVID-19 (dated by TCRdb to about 2021). Some background on the complete study: TCR sequence clusters from the two donors were largely donor specific. T-cell clones expanding and contracting after mild COVID-19 in two donors were tracked by longitudinal TCRalpha and TCRbeta repertoire sequencing. Two young, previously healthy adult volunteers made up the cohort, one male and one female.

Sequencing took place on an Illumina NovaSeq 6000. TCRalpha and TCRbeta cDNA libraries were constructed by 5'RACE with constant-segment primers, with sample barcodes and unique molecular identifiers being introduced. RNA was extracted from every sample with Trizol reagent. Libraries were amplified in two PCR steps, with a second sample barcode and Illumina TruSeq adapters added in the second step. The libraries were sequenced on an Illumina NovaSeq using 2 x 150 bp paired-end reads. The authors' pipeline ran thus. The reads were demultiplexed and collapsed into UMI-guided consensus sequences using migec v1.2.7. With mixcr v2.1.11, UMI consensuses were aligned to TRA and TRB V and J templates and assembled into clonotypes. A clonotype was counted as expanded or contracted only if both edgeR and NoisET called the change significant, with noise models trained on biological replicates. For edgeR calls, the cutoffs were a false discovery rate-adjusted p below 0.01 and a log2 fold-change threshold of 1. As an exploratory analysis of dynamics, PCA with hierarchical clustering was applied to max-normalized trajectories of the 1000 most abundant clonotypes. Separately sequenced CD4+ and CD8+ repertoires were used to assign the CD4 or CD8 phenotype of responding clones. TCRdb reworked the public reads: Q25 trimming with fastp, MiXCR clone assembly, productive beta chains retained. Under each unique CDR3 protein, matching rows form one entry showing the most common genes and DNA. What appears here as the V and J calls and clone size reflects TCRdb's work, not the paper's. This sample comprises 300,000 to 400,000 distinct CDR3 sequences, 10% to 15% of them detected only once. The top ten clones comprise about 22% of the sample.

V is pared back by 1 base and J by 3 bases, with 12 bases lying between the germline termini. Including cysteine and phenylalanine, the CDR3 has 15 amino acids. The entry retains the CDR3 DNA only, 45 bases that are in frame from base 1. CDR1 KGHSH and CDR2 LQKENI were looked up in the germline V gene. What the research found in general, with its limitations: Clones that contracted from day 15 to 85 showed balanced CD4/CD8 phenotypes, whereas a second wave of clones that expanded from day 15 to 37 leaned towards CD4+. The study covered only a couple of mild cases, and larger cohorts including severe cases with pre-infection samples were considered necessary. Contracting CD4+ clones were found mainly in CM and EM memory subsets, while CD8+ clones were enriched in EMRA. Some responding clones were found in pre-infection memory, which suggests that pre-existing cross-reactive memory T cells took part in the SARS-CoV-2 response. Whether the second-wave clones peaking on day 37 were SARS-CoV-2 specific was not confirmed.

The chain was built from TRBV18 and TRBJ1-1; the D gene assignment is ambiguous. This sequence originates from a man between 18 and 29 years old who had mild COVID-19 (a few samples of this study predate the infection). The sample titles of this study are shuffled in the database, so cell type and time point are left out; the donor was told from shared clones. The sequencing sample was made of PBMCs or a T cell subset sorted from them (not recorded which). The nucleotide sequence is TGTGCCAGCTCACCACGTCCCGGAATCGACACTGAAGCTTTCTTT. Translated, it reads CASSPRPGIDTEAFF.